The text below deals with one T cell receptor (beta chain). The record originates from a study of blood T cells in healthy people across ages. Germline values: CDR1 SGHRS, CDR2 YFSETQ. This CDR3 is 15 amino acids long. V was pared by 0 bases and J by 5 bases, with 14 bases between. A second PCR of about 7 to 12 cycles used a sample-barcoded 5' primer and a J-beta primer mix. TCRdb redid the calling of the 5' RACE reads with MiXCR, one entry per CDR3 protein. This sample has approximately 800,000 distinct CDR3 sequences, with roughly three fifths found just once. The chain links TRBV5-1 to TRBJ2-5; D is undetermined. This TCR derives from a man aged 40-50 years in good health. The specimen was blood. As DNA, the CDR3 is TGCGCCAGCAGCTTGGGCCCTACGGCGGCGGAGACCCAGTACTTC. It yields the protein CASSLGPTAAETQYF.